This TCR beta chain was sequenced during a study of blood T cell repertoires in COVID-19. CDR1 is MNHEY and CDR2 is SVGAGI in the germline V gene. V lost 2 bases and J lost 1; bases outside the gene matches: 1. The CDR3 is made up of 15 amino acids. As handled by the study authors: From reference gene primer amplification, estimates of nucleated cell counts were derived. Sequencing used immunoSEQ multiplex PCR; TCRdb keeps in-frame clones, though not all of them. V and J calls plus clone size are reproduced from that table; the DNA served to infer D and trimming. Altogether roughly 300,000 clones are present, more than 75% being singletons, with the ten largest covering around 1.5%.

The sequence was obtained from a woman between 45 and 65 years old with acute or convalescent COVID-19. The chain joins TRBV6-5 to TRBJ2-3; 9 bases fit TRBD2. The sequenced material came from peripheral blood. The CDR3 bases are TGTGCCAGCAGTTACGTAGCGGGAGGCACAGATACGCAGTATTTT. Translated: CASSYVAGGTDTQYF.